This is a list of T cell receptor beta chains from one sample in a study of Graves' ophthalmopathy and Graves' hyperthyroidism. A single record per CDR3 protein comes from TCRdb applying MiXCR to the multiplex PCR reads. The data hold under 350,000 distinct CDR3 sequences, with under 20% observed a single time. Sequences were obtained from peripheral blood. Source of these receptors: an adult man with Graves' ophthalmopathy. The CDR3 runs from the conserved cysteine through the conserved F or W.

v_gene | len | CDR3aa
TRBV2 | 13 | CASSESRQETQYF
TRBV27 | 14 | CASSFTVNTGELFF
TRBV11-2 | 14 | CASSTGQALGGYTF
TRBV18 | 17 | CASSPFRDGLDTGELFF
TRBV6-5 | 15 | CASSSDPAGKAEQYF
TRBV12-3/TRBV12-4 | 19 | CASSSTHLDRGTGKNIQYF
TRBV9 | 17 | CASSPGFTGWGVETQYF
TRBV3-1 | 15 | CASSRQGNLDSPLHF
TRBV29-1 | 14 | CSAGATGLPRGYTF
TRBV6-2/TRBV6-3 | 17 | CASSRNSGTHLSYEQYF
TRBV24-1 | 15 | CATSDRAGGETEAFF
TRBV7-3 | 18 | CASSSFRSRRELEGEQYF
TRBV20-1 | 13 | CSADTDGNTEAFF
TRBV5-4 | 16 | CASSLGGQQNTGELFF
TRBV7-2 | 15 | CASSLFSGPYYEQYF
TRBV19 | 17 | CASSKMTGGKGNQPQHF
TRBV12-3/TRBV12-4 | 13 | CASSFQQGGEAFF
TRBV15 | 18 | CATSRGDGHLKGQETQYF
TRBV7-9 | 14 | CASSLKAGTGELFF
TRBV7-2 | 14 | CASSLVSGTREQYF